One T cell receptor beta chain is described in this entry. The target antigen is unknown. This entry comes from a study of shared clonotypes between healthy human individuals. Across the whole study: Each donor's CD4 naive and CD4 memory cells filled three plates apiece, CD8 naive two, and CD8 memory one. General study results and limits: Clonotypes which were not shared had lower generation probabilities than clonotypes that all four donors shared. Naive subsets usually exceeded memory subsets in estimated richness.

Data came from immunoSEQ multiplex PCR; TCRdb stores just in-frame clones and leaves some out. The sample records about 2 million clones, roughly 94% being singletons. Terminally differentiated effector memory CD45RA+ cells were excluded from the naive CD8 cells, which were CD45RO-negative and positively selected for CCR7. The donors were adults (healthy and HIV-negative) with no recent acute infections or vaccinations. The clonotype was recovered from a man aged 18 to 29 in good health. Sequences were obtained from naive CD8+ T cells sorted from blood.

The CDR3 nucleotides are TGTGCCACCATACCATTGGACGGGACATTGGACTACGAGCAGTACTTC. Translating gives CATIPLDGTLDYEQYF. The V gene is TRBV7-9, the J gene TRBJ2-7, with D possibly matching TRBD1 (6 bases). The germline gives CDR1 SEHNR, CDR2 FQNEAQ (reference sequence). The V gene lost 10 bases and the J gene lost 3 bases, with 25 bases spanning the gap. The length of the CDR3 is 16 residues.